Following are 17 T cell receptor beta chains from one sample sequenced in a study of CXCR3-negative and CXCR3-positive naive CD8 T cells. General study results and limits: More hydrophobic TRB CDR3s occurred in CXCR3-positive than in CXCR3-negative naive cells.

Libraries were UMI-labeled 5' RACE TRB cDNA. Reprocessing the 5' RACE reads, TCRdb reports a single entry for every CDR3 protein and omits DNA. The listing contains 150,000 or so distinct CDR3 sequences. These receptors lack a known antigen. The sample consisted of naive CXCR3+ CD8+ T cells from blood. This sample's subset: CD45RO-CCR7+CD27+CD95- naive CD8+ T cells expressing CXCR3 (TNR3+). These receptor sequences come from a human donor in good health. Some clones in this sample may be carry-over from other donors' samples.

CDR3 amino acids: CSARDGDGTYNEQFF. J is TRBJ2-1 and V is TRBV20-1. Germline CDR1 reads DFQATT; CDR2 reads SNEGSKA (reference sequence). This CDR3 region has 15 residues.

V usage is TRBV7-9 and J usage is TRBJ2-7; TCRdb's assignment of TRBD1 cannot be checked, as there is no DNA. The germline gives CDR1 SEHNR, CDR2 FQNEAQ (reference sequence). CDR3 length equals 16 residues. CDR3 amino acids: CASSGTKGPGSYEQYF.

This chain uses TRBV7-9 with TRBJ2-1; TCRdb's assignment of TRBD2 cannot be checked, as there is no DNA. The CDR3 extends over 15 amino acids. CDR1 SEHNR and CDR2 FQNEAQ come from the germline V gene (reference sequence). The CDR3 sequence is CASSRREGTYNEQFF. The whole variable domain, remainder taken from reference TRBV7-9 and TRBJ2-1, is DTGVSQNPRHKITKRGQNVTFRCDPISEHNRLYWYRQTLGQGPEFLTYFQNEAQLEKSRLLSDRFSAERPKGSFSTLEIQRTEQGDSAMYLCASSRREGTYNEQFFGPGTRLTVL.

The chain links TRBV7-9 to TRBJ1-4; with no DNA, the TCRdb D assignment of TRBD1 cannot be verified. Germline V gene lookup returns CDR1 SEHNR and CDR2 FQNEAQ (reference sequence). This CDR3 has 15 amino acids. The CDR3 here is CASSSRGQTNEKLFF.

V usage is TRBV29-1 and J usage is TRBJ2-7; TCRdb designates TRBD2, a call that cannot be tested without DNA. Germline lookup yields CDR1 SQVTM and CDR2 ANQGSEA. The CDR3 covers 13 residues. CDR3 sequence reads: CSAGLAGSCEQYF.

The chain couples TRBV11-2 to TRBJ2-1; the D call of TRBD1 rests on TCRdb alone, since no DNA is present to check it. The CDR3 has 13 residues. Germline V gene data show CDR1 as SGHAT and CDR2 as FQNNGV. The chain's CDR3 is CASSLGPPDEQFF. The full variable domain, rest sourced from reference TRBV11-2 and TRBJ2-1, is EAGVAQSPRYKIIEKRQSVAFWCNPISGHATLYWYQQILGQGPKLLIQFQNNGVVDDSQLPKDRFSAERLKGVDSTLKIQPAKLEDSAVYLCASSLGPPDEQFFGPGTRLTVL.

The CDR3 region is CSVRTGSNEQYF. The chain links TRBV29-1 to TRBJ2-7. Germline CDR1 SQVTM, CDR2 ANQGSEA. This CDR3 comprises 12 residues.

The CDR3: CASSAEDNPYNEQFF. The chain has TRBV25-1 and TRBJ2-1. CDR3 length: 15 amino acids. Germline values: CDR1 MGHDK, CDR2 SYGVNS.

V and J are TRBV21-1 and TRBJ2-2. TRBV21-1 is recorded as a pseudogene. The CDR3 loop spans 15 amino acids. The CDR3 here is CASSKARRWTGELFF.

The rearrangement joins TRBV7-9 to TRBJ2-5; TCRdb proposes TRBD1, but this gene call is untestable without DNA. CDR3 length: 14 amino acids. In germline, CDR1 is SEHNR, CDR2 FQNEAQ (reference sequence). CDR3 sequence reads: CASSLGPSQETQYF.

The V and J genes are TRBV5-6 and TRBJ2-5; TCRdb's D call, TRBD2, is unchecked because there is no DNA. Germline-derived CDR1 and CDR2 are SGHDT and YYEEEE. This CDR3 region has 16 residues. CDR3 residues: CDSSLHGTFKQETQYF.

This chain's CDR3 is CATSSAQGAIGYTF. The chain is built from TRBV15 and TRBJ1-2; TCRdb calls TRBD1, which cannot be checked without DNA. CDR1 is LNHNV and CDR2 is YYDKDF in the germline V gene (reference sequence). The CDR3 totals 14 residues.

V gene TRBV28 combines with J gene TRBJ1-3. The CDR3 sequence is 14 residues long. Looked up from germline, CDR1 is MDHEN and CDR2 is SYDVKM. The CDR3 is CASSLMVSGNTIYF.

The CDR3 here is CASSLFNRANTEAFF. This rearrangement joins TRBV28 to TRBJ1-1; TCRdb names TRBD1, which stays unverified in the absence of DNA. The CDR3 sequence is 15 residues long. Germline V CDR1 and CDR2: MDHEN, SYDVKM. Looking up the rest from reference TRBV28 and TRBJ1-1 gives the full variable domain: DVKVTQSSRYLVKRTGEKVFLECVQDMDHENMFWYRQDPGLGLRLIYFSYDVKMKEKGDIPEGYSVSREKKERFSLILESASTNQTSMYLCASSLFNRANTEAFFGQGTRLTVV.

The J gene is TRBJ2-1, the V gene TRBV28; TCRdb's D call of TRBD1 is untestable without DNA. Germline V gives CDR1 MDHEN, CDR2 SYDVKM. This CDR3 contains 14 residues. The CDR3 protein is CATAGRGTTKEQFF.

The chain recombines TRBV29-1 with TRBJ1-2; TCRdb returns TRBD1, unconfirmable since there is no DNA. The CDR3 contains 14 residues. Looked up from germline, CDR1 is SQVTM and CDR2 is ANQGSEA. The CDR3 spells CSVVGQGVFYGYTF.

V and J are TRBV20-1 and TRBJ2-7; TCRdb reports TRBD1, a call that lacks DNA to check it against. Germline CDR1 and CDR2: DFQATT and SNEGSKA (reference sequence). The CDR3 totals 15 residues. The CDR3 sequence: CSAHYPGTADYEQYF.